What follows is one TCR beta chain and its context. The source of the sample is a study of blood T cell repertoires in COVID-19. Study as a whole: Donors in the United States, Italy and Spain gave samples during acute or convalescent COVID-19.

The CDR3 loop spans 14 amino acids. Germline-derived CDR1 and CDR2 are KGHSH and LQKENI. V dropped 3 bases and J dropped 3 bases, with 11 bases sitting between them. Clones were read by immunoSEQ multiplex PCR, and TCRdb kept only the in-frame ones, dropping some. The data show some 260,000 clones, roughly 90% seen once. The sequenced material came from peripheral blood. This TCR was sampled from a human donor in a cohort sampled during active COVID-19. The rearrangement links TRBV18 to TRBJ1-1; D perhaps matches TRBD1 (5 bases). CDR3 in amino acids: CASSPGLADTEAFF. For the CDR3, the DNA is TGTGCCAGCTCACCGGGGCTTGCGGACACTGAAGCTTTCTTT.